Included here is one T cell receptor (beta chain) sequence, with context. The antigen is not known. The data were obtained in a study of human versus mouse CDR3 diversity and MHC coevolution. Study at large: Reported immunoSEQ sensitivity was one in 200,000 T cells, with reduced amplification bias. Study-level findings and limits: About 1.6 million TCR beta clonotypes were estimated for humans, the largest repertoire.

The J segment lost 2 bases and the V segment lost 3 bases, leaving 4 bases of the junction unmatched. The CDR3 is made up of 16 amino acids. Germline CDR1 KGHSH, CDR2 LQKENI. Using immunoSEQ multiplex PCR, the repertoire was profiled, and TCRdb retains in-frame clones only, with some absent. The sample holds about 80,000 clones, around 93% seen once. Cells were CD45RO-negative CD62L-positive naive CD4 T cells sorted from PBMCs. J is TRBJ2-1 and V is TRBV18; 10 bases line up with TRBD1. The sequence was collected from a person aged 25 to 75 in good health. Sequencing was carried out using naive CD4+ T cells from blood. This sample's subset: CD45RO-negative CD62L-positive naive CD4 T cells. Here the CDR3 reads CASSPGQGSTYNEQFF. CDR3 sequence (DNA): TGTGCCAGCTCACCGGGACAGGGGAGCACCTACAATGAGCAGTTCTTC.